This T cell receptor beta chain is from a study of cytomegalovirus exposure and HLA in healthy donors. Notes on the study in general: Among the CMV-associated chains, a few were confirmed in vitro as specific for CMV antigens. Most TCR beta V segments were productive about 90% or about 30% of the time in an earlier analysis. Sequencing likely produced, as an artifact, a cluster of highly shared sequence variants.

Healthy donors of bone marrow made up the group. Concerning this clone itself: What it recognizes is unknown.

Primers included in the PCR were 60 Vbeta and 13 Jbeta primers. Profiled with immunoSEQ multiplex PCR; TCRdb holds only in-frame clones, not every one. The table has roughly 52,000 clones, around 82% seen once; the top ten hold 1.4%. The germline V gene encodes CDR1 SGHRS and CDR2 YFSETQ. The length of the CDR3 is 15 residues. Losses at the gene ends were 5 bases for V and 7 bases for J; bases not matched to a gene: 12. This rearrangement joins TRBV5-1 to TRBJ2-1; 7 bases are a match to TRBD1. Sequencing was carried out using PBMCs. The receptor comes from a female donor in good health and CMV-seronegative. The DNA for the CDR3 is TGCGCCAGCAGTCACGATCCGGGACAGAGAAATGAGCAGTTCTTC. This translates into CASSHDPGQRNEQFF.